The clone carrying this T cell receptor (beta chain) occurred once. Its antigen is not identified. Trimming stripped 5 bases from V and 0 bases from J, with 11 bases between. In germline, CDR1 is GTSNPN, CDR2 SVGIG (reference sequence). The CDR3 is 13 residues long. Every TCR beta cDNA library bore unique molecular identifiers. When about 0.95 to 10 million T cells were used, they gave 500,000 or so cDNA molecules. MiXCR, applied by TCRdb to the PCR reads, yields one record per CDR3 protein. Of more than 350,000 distinct CDR3 sequences detected, approximately 42% appear once; the ten largest clones hold around 8%. The sample originates from a study of post-analysis software for immune sequencing data. Study context: The cohort encompassed relapsing-remitting, secondary progressive and progressive-relapsing multiple sclerosis disease courses. General study points: In patients, TRBV5-6, TRBV5-1 and TRBV20-1 belonged to about five TRBV segments found more frequently than in controls. Versus controls, multiple sclerosis patients showed significantly lower diversity (normalized Chao1). By F measure, samples from a shared preparation batch strongly co-clustered.

The receptor was isolated from a girl under 10 years old with multiple sclerosis. This chain joins TRBV30 and TRBJ2-7, with D possibly being TRBD1 (5 bases). Source material: blood. CDR3 DNA: TGTGCCTGGGACAGTGGGAACTCCTACGAGCAGTACTTC. Translation gives CAWDSGNSYEQYF.